This TCR beta chain was identified in a study of T cells in Graves' hyperthyroidism and ophthalmopathy. Study conclusions and caveats: Blood also contained most expanded thyroid clonotypes above 0.001. The model predicted ophthalmopathy a median approximately seven months before onset.

The CDR3 runs to 18 residues. The V gene end was trimmed by 0 bases and the J gene end by 1 base; junction bases not matched to a gene: 5. The germline V gene has CDR1 LGHDT and CDR2 YNNKEL (reference sequence). This clonotype occurred many times. Its antigen remains unknown. There were TCR beta CDR3 regions amplified from RNA transcripts. HTBI primers were the set used in a first-round RT-PCR of the TCR CDR3. TCRdb itself ran the multiplex PCR reads through MiXCR, one entry per CDR3 protein. In the table there are fewer than 650,000 distinct CDR3 sequences, 11% to 15% of which are singletons. Uncontrolled infection, other autoimmune disease, pregnancy and lactation each barred patients from inclusion. Diagnoses rested on clinical symptoms, serum thyroxine and TRAb, thyroid ultrasound and orbital computed tomography.

V gene TRBV3-1 combines with J gene TRBJ2-1, with 11 bases matching TRBD2. The sample consisted of blood. The TCR originated in a woman aged 18 to 35 with Graves' ophthalmopathy. For the CDR3, the DNA is TGTGCCAGCAGCCAAGATGCTAGCGGGAGGACATCCTACAATGAGCAGTTCTTC. Protein product: CASSQDASGRTSYNEQFF.